Listed below are T cell receptor beta chains from one sample, sequenced in a study of T cells in Graves' hyperthyroidism and ophthalmopathy. One entry per CDR3 protein, called by TCRdb with MiXCR from the multiplex PCR reads. The sample contains hundreds of thousands of distinct CDR3 sequences, about 18% of which appear only once. The sequenced sample was blood. The receptors stem from a woman aged 18-30 years with Graves' hyperthyroidism. CDR3s include the opening cysteine and the closing phenylalanine or tryptophan. A D gene is named only where the DNA matches it firmly. Size tells how often a clone was seen (once, few, many) or the class of an expanded clone, and some rows leave it out.

>TRBJ1-1|TRBV24-1|once|NA|12
TGTGCCACCAGCCCGGGAACGGGAGAAGCTTTCTTT
CATSPGTGEAFF
>TRBJ1-5|TRBV18|NA|NA|15
TGTGCCAGCTCACCACCGTCGGGTAGCAATCAGCCCCAGCATTTT
CASSPPSGSNQPQHF
>TRBJ2-7|TRBV15|many|TRBD1|14
TGTGCCACCAGCCTGCGGACAGGGGGCTACGAGCAGTACTTC
CATSLRTGGYEQYF
>TRBJ1-2|TRBV4-1|many|TRBD1|13
TGCGCCAGCAGTCGACAGGGGACCTATGGCTACACCTTC
CASSRQGTYGYTF
>TRBJ1-1|TRBV6-5|many|NA|12
TGTGCCGGAGCCGGGTGGAACACTGAAGCTTTCTTT
CAGAGWNTEAFF
>TRBJ2-7|TRBV20-1|many|NA|16
TGCAGTGCTAGGGAGGGGGGTCGGGACCCGCTCTACGAGCAGTACTTC
CSAREGGRDPLYEQYF
>TRBJ1-1|TRBV14|NA|TRBD1|15
TGTGCCAGCAGCCAGGACAGGGGCTTGGGACCTGAAGCTTTCTTT
CASSQDRGLGPEAFF
>TRBJ2-7|TRBV18|few|NA|14
TGTGCCAGCTCACCACAGAAGTCCACCTACGAGCAGTACTTC
CASSPQKSTYEQYF
>TRBJ1-5|TRBV20-1|many|TRBD1|16
TGCAGTGCTAGAGATTCAGGGGACAGGGGGAAGCAGCCCCAGCATTTT
CSARDSGDRGKQPQHF
>TRBJ2-7|TRBV27|NA|TRBD1|14
TGTGCCAGCAGTTCAGGGACAGGGCTCTACGAGCAGTACTTC
CASSSGTGLYEQYF
>TRBJ2-3|TRBV6-5|many|NA|14
TGTGCCAGCAGTTACTCGATCTCAGCAGATACGCAGTATTTT
CASSYSISADTQYF
>TRBJ1-2|TRBV4-1|few|NA|15
TGCGCCAGCAGCCAAGTACAGAGCGGGTTGGATGGCTACACCTTC
CASSQVQSGLDGYTF
>TRBJ2-7|TRBV15|many|TRBD1|15
TGTGCCACCAGCAGTGAGTGGACAGGGGGCGCCGAGCAGTACTTC
CATSSEWTGGAEQYF
>TRBJ2-7|TRBV7-9|many|NA|14
TGTGCCAGCAGCACCACGGGGACGTCCCACGAGCAGTACTTC
CASSTTGTSHEQYF
>TRBJ2-2|TRBV6-1|many|TRBD1|16
TGTGCCAGCAGGATGGGAACAGGGGGGAACACCGGGGAGCTGTTTTTT
CASRMGTGGNTGELFF
>TRBJ2-2|TRBV20-1|many|TRBD2|17
TGCAGTGCTATAGGACTAGCGGGGCGCGCGAACACCGGGGAGCTGTTTTTT
CSAIGLAGRANTGELFF
>TRBJ2-5|TRBV2|many|NA|11
TGTGCCAGCGAAACCCAAGAGACCCAGTACTTC
CASETQETQYF
>TRBJ1-6|TRBV2|few|NA|21
TGTGCCAGCAGTGAAGTCCGTTACGGAGGCGTGTTCAGCTCCTATAATTCACCCCTCCACTTT
CASSEVRYGGVFSSYNSPLHF
>TRBJ2-4|TRBV11-2|few|NA|18
TGTGCCAGCAGCTTAGGGGTCCTAACAAACCAGGCCAAAAACATTCAGTACTTC
CASSLGVLTNQAKNIQYF
>TRBJ1-5|TRBV6-1|many|NA|16
TGTGCCAGCAGTCCGAATTATGGGGGAAGAAACCAGCCCCAGCATTTT
CASSPNYGGRNQPQHF
>TRBJ1-1|TRBV12-3/TRBV12-4|many|NA|14
TGTGCCAGCAGTTCCCTCGGACGGGACACTGAAGCTTTCTTT
CASSSLGRDTEAFF
>TRBJ1-5|TRBV10-3|many|NA|14
TGTGCCATCAGTGATGGTGTTAGGGACCTGCCCCAGCATTTT
CAISDGVRDLPQHF
>TRBJ2-2|TRBV25-1|many|NA|14
TGTGCCAGCAGTGACGGGGGGGACAGCGGGGAGCTGTTTTTT
CASSDGGDSGELFF
>TRBJ2-7|TRBV6-1|NA|NA|14
TGTGCCAGCACTAGGGGACACGGAAGCTACGAGCAGTACTTC
CASTRGHGSYEQYF
>TRBJ1-1|TRBV11-2|many|NA|13
TGTGCCAGCAGCTGGGCTAGGGACACTGAAGCTTTCTTT
CASSWARDTEAFF
>TRBJ2-7|TRBV12-3/TRBV12-4|many|NA|15
TGTGCCAGCAGTTCGTCACTAGCCGCAGCATACGAGCAGTACTTC
CASSSSLAAAYEQYF